There are a few counts of the clone carrying this TCR beta chain. The antigen is unknown. The data belong to a study of high-grade serous ovarian cancer treatment subgroups. As for the study in general: Each sample yielded on average roughly 7,000 unique TCR beta rearrangements from roughly 15,000 reads. Study-wide findings and caveats: Without spatial data, bulk sequencing limits insight into HGSC tumor diversity. Different patients shared almost no repertoire; same-patient tumors shared about 0.1 to 0.79. The analyses considered CDR3 and ignored CDR1 and CDR2.

Profiling relied on immunoSEQ multiplex PCR, and the TCRdb table lists in-frame clones only, not all of them. The table includes about 8,500 clones, roughly three quarters detected once. Germline-derived CDR1 and CDR2 are KGHSH and LQKENI. Trimming took 6 bases from V and 9 from J; bases not matched to a gene: 9. The CDR3 is 13 residues long. Tumor tissue was taken before any definitive surgery or chemotherapy was given. Sequenced: tumor tissue. The rearrangement uses TRBV18 and TRBJ1-2; 8 bases are shared with TRBD1. The TCR originated in a human donor with high-grade serous ovarian cancer. The CDR3 here is CASSQDREISYTF. The CDR3 nucleotides read TGTGCCAGCTCCCAGGACAGGGAGATAAGCTACACCTTC.